The 4 T cell receptor beta chains below were found in one sample sequenced in a study of blood T cell repertoires in COVID-19. Generated by immunoSEQ multiplex PCR, the TCRdb table keeps only in-frame clones and is missing some. The sample consists of fewer than 200,000 clones, roughly 82% of them appearing once. Sequenced sample: PBMCs or T cells enriched from blood (not recorded which). These receptors were obtained from a woman in her fifties or sixties with acute COVID-19.

This chain joins TRBV19 and TRBJ1-5, with 12 bases identical to TRBD1. Trimming took 5 bases from V and 6 from J; bases not matched to a gene: 8. The CDR3 is 16 residues long. Germline V lookup: CDR1 LNHDA, CDR2 SQIVND (reference sequence). The CDR3 nucleotides are TGTGCCAGTAGTTGGGGGACAGGGGGCGACGGTCAGCCCCAGCATTTT. This translates into CASSWGTGGDGQPQHF.

The chain carries TRBV6-1 and TRBJ1-1; unclear D gene. Trimming took off 3 bases at V and 5 bases at J, with 13 bases between the two ends. Per the germline V gene, CDR1 is MNHNS and CDR2 is SASEGT. The CDR3 totals 14 residues. CDR3: CASSDPLGGTEAFF. In DNA form, the CDR3 reads TGTGCCAGCAGTGACCCCCTGGGAGGGACTGAAGCTTTCTTT.

This clone showed up just once. J is TRBJ1-2 and V is TRBV6-5, with TRBD1 matching over 10 bases. The CDR3 has 13 residues. The V segment lost 5 bases and the J segment 5 bases; nucleotides outside the gene matches: 2. Looked up from germline, CDR1 is MNHEY and CDR2 is SVGAGI. The CDR3 loop reads CASSRDRGYGYTF. The CDR3 DNA is TGTGCCAGCAGTCGGGACAGGGGATATGGCTACACCTTC.

This clone was found a few times. The rearrangement uses TRBV7-9 and TRBJ1-1, with 7 bases lining up with TRBD1. Germline-derived CDR1 and CDR2 are SEHNR and FQNEAQ (reference sequence). After removal of 6 bases from V and 0 bases from J, the junction contained 4 bases not matched to a gene. The CDR3 extends over 14 amino acids. The CDR3 nucleotides are TGTGCCAGCAGTCAGACAGGGATGAACACTGAAGCTTTCTTT. Amino acids: CASSQTGMNTEAFF.